Listed below are T cell receptor beta chains from one sample, sequenced in a study of blood T cells in healthy people across ages. TCRdb redid the calling of the 5' RACE reads with MiXCR, one entry per CDR3 protein. The table records over 1,300,000 distinct CDR3 sequences, 59% of them present only once. Sequenced sample: blood. These receptor sequences come from a man between 18 and 35 years old in good health. CDR3s include the opening cysteine and the closing phenylalanine or tryptophan. D genes are given only for firm matches. Some rows mark clone size as missing; the rest say once, few, many or name a class of expanded clone.

v_gene,abundance,j_gene,d_gene,CDR3aa,CDR3nt
TRBV7-9,NA,TRBJ2-7,TRBD2,CASSLNPSGTYEQYF,TGTGCCAGCAGCTTAAACCCTAGCGGGACTTACGAGCAGTACTTC
TRBV5-8,NA,TRBJ1-5,TRBD1,CASSTLPGQEFNQPQHF,TGTGCCAGCAGCACTCTCCCGGGACAGGAATTCAATCAGCCCCAGCATTTT
TRBV12-3/TRBV12-4,NA,TRBJ2-5,NA,CASSLGPGWAQYF,TGTGCCAGCAGTTTAGGGCCGGGATGGGCCCAGTACTTC
TRBV5-1,NA,TRBJ1-2,NA,CASSPGTGADYTF,TGCGCCAGCAGCCCCGGGACCGGCGCGGACTACACCTTC
TRBV25-1,few,TRBJ2-3,NA,CASSVSSSTDTQYF,TGTGCCAGCAGTGTTAGCAGTAGCACAGATACGCAGTATTTT
TRBV11-2,few,TRBJ2-4,NA,CASSSAGWPQYF,TGTGCCAGCAGCTCGGCAGGGTGGCCTCAGTACTTC
TRBV7-9,NA,TRBJ2-1,TRBD2,CASSLAIWGEGNEQFF,TGTGCCAGCAGCTTAGCCATCTGGGGGGAGGGCAATGAGCAGTTCTTC
TRBV20-1,NA,TRBJ2-7,TRBD2,CSANSGLAGSSYEQYF,TGCAGTGCTAACTCTGGACTAGCGGGGAGCTCCTACGAGCAGTACTTC
TRBV29-1,few,TRBJ1-5,NA,CSVRDGNQPQHF,TGCAGCGTTCGGGACGGCAATCAGCCCCAGCATTTT
TRBV9,NA,TRBJ2-3,NA,CASSVALTDTQYF,TGTGCCAGCAGCGTAGCCCTCACAGATACGCAGTATTTT
TRBV5-1,few,TRBJ2-7,NA,CASSLEGRGSPYEQYF,TGCGCCAGCAGCTTGGAGGGCAGGGGTTCCCCCTACGAGCAGTACTTC
TRBV15,NA,TRBJ2-7,NA,CATSIDRSNSYEQYF,TGTGCCACCAGCATCGACAGATCCAACTCCTACGAGCAGTACTTC
TRBV4-2,once,TRBJ2-4,NA,CASSQDRNLYIQYF,TGTGCCAGCAGCCAAGATAGGAATTTGTACATTCAGTACTTC
TRBV11-2,NA,TRBJ2-1,TRBD2,CASSFLPIAGGRGEQFF,TGTGCCAGCAGCTTCTTGCCCATAGCGGGAGGAAGAGGTGAGCAGTTCTTC
TRBV6-2/TRBV6-3,NA,TRBJ2-5,NA,CASSQARGGLSETQYF,TGTGCCAGCAGCCAGGCCAGGGGGGGCCTTAGTGAGACCCAGTACTTC
TRBV12-3/TRBV12-4,few,TRBJ1-1,TRBD1,CASIQGGEAFF,TGTGCCAGCATTCAGGGGGGTGAAGCTTTCTTT
TRBV12-3/TRBV12-4,NA,TRBJ1-2,NA,CASSWGNVINYTF,TGTGCCAGCAGTTGGGGGAATGTAATAAACTACACCTTC
TRBV29-1,NA,TRBJ1-2,NA,CSVRKTGDYGYTF,TGCAGCGTGAGGAAAACAGGAGACTATGGCTACACCTTC
TRBV4-2,NA,TRBJ2-5,NA,CASSQDADETQYF,TGTGCCAGCAGCCAAGATGCGGATGAGACCCAGTACTTC
TRBV20-1,NA,TRBJ2-1,TRBD2,CSARKRGDNEQFF,TGCAGTGCTAGAAAGCGGGGGGACAATGAGCAGTTCTTC
TRBV4-2,NA,TRBJ2-1,NA,CASSQKTELFF,TGTGCCAGCAGCCAAAAAACAGAGCTGTTCTTC
TRBV28,once,TRBJ1-5,NA,CASSFTGWRGNQPQHF,TGTGCCAGCAGTTTTACAGGCTGGCGCGGCAATCAGCCCCAGCATTTT
TRBV9,NA,TRBJ2-1,NA,CASSVDVSPGEQFF,TGTGCCAGCAGCGTAGACGTCTCGCCGGGTGAGCAGTTCTTC
TRBV4-1,NA,TRBJ1-1,TRBD1,CASSFRGQLGTEAFF,TGCGCCAGCAGCTTCCGGGGACAGTTAGGAACTGAAGCTTTCTTT